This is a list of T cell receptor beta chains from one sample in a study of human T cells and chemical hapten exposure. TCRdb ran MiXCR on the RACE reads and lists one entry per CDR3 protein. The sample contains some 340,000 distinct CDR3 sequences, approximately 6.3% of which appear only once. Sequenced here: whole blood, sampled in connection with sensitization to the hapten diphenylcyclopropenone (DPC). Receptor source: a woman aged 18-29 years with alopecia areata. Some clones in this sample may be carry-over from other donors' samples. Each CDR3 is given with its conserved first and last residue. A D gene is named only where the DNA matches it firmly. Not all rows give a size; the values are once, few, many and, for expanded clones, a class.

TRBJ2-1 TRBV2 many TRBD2 CASSLAGDYNEQFF TGTGCCAGCAGTCTAGCGGGCGACTACAATGAGCAGTTCTTC
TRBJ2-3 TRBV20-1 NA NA CSATATEGGTDTQYF TGCAGTGCTACTGCGACAGAGGGCGGCACAGATACGCAGTATTTT
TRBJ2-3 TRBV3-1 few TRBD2 CASSKRGGRGTQYF TGTGCCAGCAGTAAACGGGGGGGCCGAGGTACGCAGTATTTT
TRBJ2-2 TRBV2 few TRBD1 CASSDGTGASYGELFF TGTGCCAGCAGTGACGGGACAGGGGCATCATACGGGGAGCTGTTTTTT
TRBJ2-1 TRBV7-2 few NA CASSRGGRSYNEQFF TGTGCCAGCAGCCGCGGGGGCCGCTCCTACAATGAGCAGTTCTTC
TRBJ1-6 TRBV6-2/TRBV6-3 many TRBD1 CASSRDREHSPLHF TGTGCCAGCAGCCGTGACAGGGAACATTCACCCCTCCACTTT
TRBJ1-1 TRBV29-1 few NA CSARTVGRTEAFF TGCAGCGCCAGGACGGTGGGAAGAACTGAAGCTTTCTTT
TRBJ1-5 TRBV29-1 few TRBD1 CSVVLGTGGVGQPQHF TGCAGCGTTGTTCTCGGGACAGGGGGCGTAGGGCAGCCCCAGCATTTT
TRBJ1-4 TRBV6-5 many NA CASSYRTDDEKLFF TGTGCCAGCAGCTACAGGACAGACGATGAAAAACTGTTTTTT
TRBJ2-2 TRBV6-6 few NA CASSYGGPARGELFF TGTGCCAGCAGTTACGGGGGACCCGCCCGAGGGGAGCTGTTTTTT
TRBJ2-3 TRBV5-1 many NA CASSLEADTQYF TGTGCCAGCTCACTGGAGGCAGATACGCAGTATTTT
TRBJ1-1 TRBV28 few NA CASSLGMVSTEAFF TGTGCCAGCAGTTTGGGAATGGTTTCCACTGAAGCTTTCTTT
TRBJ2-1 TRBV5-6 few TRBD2 CASSGTRYNEQFF TGTGCCAGCAGCGGGACTAGGTACAATGAGCAGTTCTTC
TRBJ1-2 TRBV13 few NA CASSLDGLRAYGYTF TGTGCCAGCAGCTTAGATGGCCTCCGGGCCTATGGCTACACCTTC
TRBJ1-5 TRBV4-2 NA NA CASSQDHGGDQPQHF TGTGCCAGCAGCCAAGATCATGGAGGGGACCAGCCCCAGCATTTT
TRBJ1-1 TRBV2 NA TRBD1 CASSERGRVTEAFF TGTGCCAGCAGTGAAAGGGGGCGCGTCACTGAAGCTTTCTTT
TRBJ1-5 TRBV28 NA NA CASRTDSNQPQHF TGTGCCAGCAGGACAGATAGCAATCAGCCCCAGCATTTT